These 13 T cell receptor beta chains originate from one sample sequenced in a study of T cells after yellow fever vaccination. MiXCR was run by TCRdb on the 5' RACE reads, yielding one entry per CDR3 protein. The sample holds 170,000 or so distinct CDR3 sequences, approximately 6.2% seen once. Sequences were derived from CD4+ T cells sorted from PBMCs, sampled on the day of the first yellow fever vaccination. The receptors derive from a man aged 18-30 years who received the YFV17D yellow fever vaccine.

In its sample, this clonotype was seen many times. The CDR3 sequence: CASSSGLAETQYF. CDR3 bases: TGTGCCAGCAGCTCGGGACTAGCAGAGACCCAGTACTTC. This chain joins TRBV7-8 and TRBJ2-5; 9 bases line up with TRBD2. CDR1 is SGHVS, CDR2 FQNEAQ, per germline. J was trimmed by 4 bases and V by 4 bases; bases with no gene match: 1. CDR3 length: 13 amino acids.

This clonotype was observed at least ten times. The rearrangement uses TRBV5-1 and TRBJ2-1; TRBD1 matches 9 bases. The CDR3 is 16 amino acids. Germline CDR1 SGHRS, CDR2 YFSETQ. Germline trimming cut 4 bases from V and 3 bases from J; bases unmatched to any gene: 8. DNA for the CDR3: TGCGCCAGCAGCCCGGGACCGGGACAGGGCTACAATGAGCAGTTCTTC. It is translated as CASSPGPGQGYNEQFF.

The CDR3: CASTPQGGGLGYGYTF. CDR3 nucleotide sequence: TGTGCCAGCACTCCTCAGGGGGGTGGGCTAGGCTATGGCTACACCTTC. The chain uses TRBV6-1 and TRBJ1-2; TRBD1 aligns across 7 bases. Germline V gene lookup returns CDR1 MNHNS and CDR2 SASEGT. This CDR3 has 16 amino acids. The V and J ends lost 7 bases and 4 bases, in that order; junction bases with no gene match: 15.

The chain links TRBV5-5 to TRBJ1-2; D is perhaps TRBD1 (6 bases). Germline V gene sequence: CDR1 SGHKS, CDR2 YYEKEE (reference sequence). This CDR3 contains 13 residues. The ends were cut back, 3 bases at V and 6 bases at J, with 12 bases in the middle. In nucleotides, the CDR3 is TGTGCCAGCAGCTGGGGGGGGCGTGATGGCTACACCTTC. Translation gives CASSWGGRDGYTF.

The rearrangement joins TRBV7-2 to TRBJ1-1, with a possible D match to TRBD1 (6 bases). Germline V gives CDR1 SGHTA, CDR2 FQGNSA. The ends were cut back, 4 bases at V and 10 bases at J, with 10 bases in the middle. This CDR3 comprises 11 residues. CDR3 nucleotides: TGTGCCAGCAGCTCGACAGGCGCAGCTTTCTTT. This encodes CASSSTGAAFF.

In this sample, this clonotype turned up many times. V and J are TRBV20-1 and TRBJ2-3; 9 bases align to TRBD2. The CDR3 extends over 15 amino acids. CDR1 and CDR2 (germline): DFQATT, SNEGSKA (reference sequence). V was clipped by 5 bases and J by 12 bases; unmatched bases: 18. The CDR3 reads CSAGVAGENPASQYF. In nucleotides, the CDR3 is TGCAGTGCTGGGGTAGCGGGGGAAAACCCGGCATCCCAGTATTTT.

This clonotype was counted only a few times. The chain is built from TRBV7-2 and TRBJ2-3; TRBD2 matches at 9 bases. The CDR3 sequence is 17 residues long. Per germline, CDR1 SGHTA and CDR2 FQGNSA. V shed 1 base and J 3 bases; nucleotides not matched to a gene: 8. The DNA for the CDR3 is TGTGCCAGCAGCTTAGTGGGCGGGGGGGGGTTGACAGATACGCAGTATTTT. This codes for CASSLVGGGGLTDTQYF.

The chain combines TRBV5-4 with TRBJ2-2; no definite D call. Trimming took off 7 bases at V and 1 base at J, with 20 bases between the two ends. Per the germline V gene, CDR1 is SGHNT and CDR2 is YYREEE (reference sequence). The CDR3 extends over 17 amino acids. The CDR3: CASRAFGPLMNTGELFF. The DNA for the CDR3 is TGTGCCAGCCGGGCCTTCGGGCCCCTAATGAACACCGGGGAGCTGTTTTTT.

This clonotype has only a few counts. J is TRBJ2-3 and V is TRBV25-1, with D tentatively TRBD2 (5 bases). This CDR3 has 13 amino acids. The ends were cut back, 6 bases at V and 6 bases at J, with 13 bases in the middle. Per germline, CDR1 MGHDK and CDR2 SYGVNS. The CDR3 protein is CASREVLLDTQYF. The CDR3 nucleotides are TGTGCCAGCAGGGAGGTCCTACTCGATACGCAGTATTTT. The whole variable domain, remainder taken from reference TRBV25-1 and TRBJ2-3, is EADIYQTPRYLVIGTGKKITLECSQTMGHDKMYWYQQDPGMELHLIHYSYGVNSTEKGDLSSESTVSRIRTEHFPLTLESARPSHTSQYLCASREVLLDTQYFGPGTRLTVL.

The chain employs TRBV2 and TRBJ2-3; TRBD1 matches 7 bases. Germline values: CDR1 SNHLY, CDR2 FYNNEI. The CDR3 length is 13 residues. With V trimmed by 4 bases and J by 5 bases, 3 bases remained unmatched. The CDR3 is CASSGTGQDTQYF. CDR3 in DNA: TGTGCCAGCAGTGGGACAGGCCAAGATACGCAGTATTTT.

This clonotype was observed at least ten times. J is TRBJ2-3 and V is TRBV19; weak D call: TRBD2 (5 bases). V lost 11 bases and J lost 2, with 17 bases in between. Germline CDR1 is LNHDA and CDR2 is SQIVND (reference sequence). The length of the CDR3 is 14 residues. The CDR3 protein is CAGPGNPSTDTQYF. The CDR3 DNA sequence: TGTGCCGGCCCCGGGAATCCGTCCACAGATACGCAGTATTTT.

The V gene is TRBV11-2, the J gene TRBJ2-2; 7 nucleotides line up with TRBD2. V lost 1 base and J lost 6; bases outside the gene matches: 8. Germline CDR1 reads SGHAT; CDR2 reads FQNNGV. This CDR3 comprises 16 residues. DNA for the CDR3: TGTGCCAGCAGCTTAGTGGCGGGGGTGCTCCCCGGGGAGCTGTTTTTT. Residues: CASSLVAGVLPGELFF.

This clonotype has a count of ten or more. This rearrangement joins TRBV2 to TRBJ2-1; a possible D gene is TRBD1 (6 bases). The germline V gene encodes CDR1 SNHLY and CDR2 FYNNEI. The CDR3 has 13 amino acids. V lost 6 bases, J lost 6 bases, and 12 bases lay in between. CDR3 bases: TGTGCCAGCAGCTTACAGGGCACCAATGAGCAGTTCTTC. It yields the protein CASSLQGTNEQFF.